Listed here are 7 T cell receptor beta chains from one sample, sequenced in a study of T cell repertoires in cytomegalovirus infection. TCRdb independently ran MiXCR on the reads; one entry per CDR3 protein. The profile covers about 130,000 distinct CDR3 sequences, with almost 9% appearing a single time and about 9.5% taken by the ten largest. Sequenced material: PBMCs. The receptor set was obtained from a human donor in good health (CMV status not recorded). Some clones in this sample may be carry-over from other donors' samples.

This clonotype was seen many times. V usage is TRBV7-6 and J usage is TRBJ1-1, with TRBD1 as a possible D gene (5 bases). This CDR3 comprises 13 residues. The ends were cut back, 1 base at V and 6 bases at J, with 9 bases in the middle. Germline-derived CDR1 and CDR2 are SGHVS and FNYEAQ. The CDR3 spells CASSLVREAEAFF. The DNA for the CDR3 is TGTGCCAGCAGCTTAGTCAGGGAAGCTGAAGCTTTCTTT. The variable domain in full, with the rest retrieved from reference TRBV7-6 and TRBJ1-1, is GAGVSQSPRYKVTKRGQDVALRCDPISGHVSLYWYRQALGQGPEFLTYFNYEAQQDKSGLPNDRFSAERPEGSISTLTIQRTEQRDSAMYRCASSLVREAEAFFGQGTRLTVV.

V usage is TRBV20-1 and J usage is TRBJ1-1; no reliable D call. The CDR3 spans 12 residues. Germline CDR1 DFQATT, CDR2 SNEGSKA (reference sequence). Trimming removed 2 bases at V and 7 bases at J, with 11 bases between. The CDR3 here is CSARSREGEAFF. Here the CDR3 DNA reads TGCAGTGCTAGATCGAGGGAGGGTGAAGCTTTCTTT.

The rearrangement links TRBV5-6 to TRBJ2-7; weak D call: TRBD2 (7 bases). Trimming took 0 bases from V and 6 from J, leaving 16 bases between them. Germline loops: CDR1 SGHDT, CDR2 YYEEEE. This CDR3 is built from 15 residues. CDR3 in DNA: TGTGCCAGCAGCTTGGACTTGGGCGGGGGCGGCGAGCAGTACTTC. Translation: CASSLDLGGGGEQYF.

The chain employs TRBV5-4 and TRBJ2-7; either TRBD1 or TRBD2 may fit D (5 bases each). The germline V gene has CDR1 SGHNT and CDR2 YYREEE (reference sequence). The V and J ends lost 0 bases and 3 bases respectively, with 13 bases between them. The CDR3 runs to 15 residues. The CDR3 DNA reads as TGTGCCAGCAGCTTGGAGGATTGGGGGAACTACGAGCAGTACTTC. Translation: CASSLEDWGNYEQYF.

This clonotype was found a few times. The rearrangement uses TRBV20-1 and TRBJ1-5; D may be TRBD1 (5 bases). Germline CDR1 and CDR2: DFQATT and SNEGSKA (reference sequence). The CDR3 covers 15 residues. With 5 bases removed from V and 4 bases from J, the gap between germline ends came to 18 bases. CDR3 amino acids: CSAVHPGRPNQPQHF. In DNA form, the CDR3 reads TGCAGTGCTGTACACCCGGGACGGCCAAATCAGCCCCAGCATTTT.

The table lists this clonotype with many counts. V usage is TRBV7-2 and J usage is TRBJ1-1; a weak D match, TRBD1 (5 bases). Germline loops: CDR1 SGHTA, CDR2 FQGNSA. The CDR3 has 13 residues. The ends were cut back, 3 bases at V and 10 bases at J, with 15 bases in the middle. CDR3 bases: TGTGCCAGCAGCTTGGAGATCCCAGGGAGAGCTTTCTTT. It encodes CASSLEIPGRAFF.

This clonotype was counted a few times. The chain is built from TRBV14 and TRBJ2-1; a possible D gene is TRBD1 (5 bases). Germline values: CDR1 SGHDN, CDR2 FVKESK. CDR3 length: 16 amino acids. Trimming removed 3 bases at V and 1 base at J, with 13 bases between. The CDR3 DNA sequence: TGTGCCAGCAGCCAGACCGACAGAAAATCCTACAATGAGCAGTTCTTC. It translates to CASSQTDRKSYNEQFF.